Presented here are 4 T cell receptor beta chains from one specimen sequenced in a study of blood T cell repertoires in COVID-19. Here immunoSEQ multiplex PCR was the method, and the copy in TCRdb shows in-frame clones only, minus some. Of about 59,000 clones in the sample, approximately 80% are singletons; the top ten hold 5.5% to 7.5%. Sequencing was carried out using peripheral blood. These receptors originate from a man aged 60 to 69 with acute or convalescent COVID-19.

V usage is TRBV3-1 (or the pseudogene TRBV3-2) and J usage is TRBJ2-3, with 7 bases aligning to TRBD1. CDR3 length equals 16 residues. Per the germline V gene, CDR1 is LGHDT and CDR2 is YNNKEL (reference sequence). The V segment lost 5 bases and the J segment 2 bases; nucleotides outside the gene matches: 10. CDR3 DNA: TGTGCCAGCAGCACCCGACAGGGAACCTACACAGATACGCAGTATTTT. It specifies CASSTRQGTYTDTQYF.

This clone occurred once. Here the CDR3 DNA reads TGTGCCAGCAGTACAGAGACAGGGTTGGTCTATGGCTACACCTTC. This translates into CASSTETGLVYGYTF. V and J are TRBV6-5 and TRBJ1-2, with TRBD1 matching 7 bases. The J segment lost 4 bases and the V segment lost 5 bases, leaving 10 bases of the junction unmatched. Germline CDR1 reads MNHEY; CDR2 reads SVGAGI. The CDR3 runs to 15 residues.

In its sample, this clone was seen once. This chain connects TRBV11-3 to TRBJ2-5; 9 positions match TRBD2. The CDR3 runs 15 residues. Germline V lookup: CDR1 SGHNT, CDR2 YENEEA. Losses at the gene ends were 5 bases for V and 5 bases for J; bases not matched to a gene: 9. The CDR3 nucleotides are TGTGCCAGCAGCCCCGTTAGCGGGGGATTGGAGACCCAGTACTTC. This gives the protein CASSPVSGGLETQYF.

The rearrangement uses TRBV5-4 and TRBJ2-5; 8 bases line up with TRBD1. The CDR3 runs 16 residues. Germline CDR1 reads SGHNT; CDR2 reads YYREEE (reference sequence). V lost 5 bases and J lost 2; bases outside the gene matches: 11. The CDR3 sequence: CASSPAQGARQETQYF. Here the CDR3 DNA reads TGTGCCAGCAGTCCTGCCCAGGGGGCCCGACAAGAGACCCAGTACTTC.